Following are 6 T cell receptor beta chains from one sample sequenced in a study of T cells in Graves' hyperthyroidism and ophthalmopathy. TCR beta CDR3 sequences were amplified from RNA transcripts. HTBI primers were used for first-round RT-PCR of the TCR CDR3. One entry per CDR3 protein results from TCRdb running MiXCR on the multiplex PCR reads. The sample includes around 700,000 distinct CDR3 sequences, roughly a third of them seen just once. The sequenced sample consisted of blood. Every receptor here comes from a woman in her 40s with Graves' hyperthyroidism.

In this sample, this clonotype turned up a few times. The gene calls are TRBV19 and TRBJ1-5; TRBD1 matches 10 bases. CDR1 and CDR2 (germline): LNHDA, SQIVND (reference sequence). The J segment lost 5 bases and the V segment lost 7 bases, leaving 5 bases of the junction unmatched. This CDR3 has 14 residues. The CDR3 is CASTGTGDYQPQHF. In DNA form, the CDR3 reads TGTGCCAGTACTGGGACAGGGGATTATCAGCCCCAGCATTTT.

V and J are TRBV12-5 and TRBJ1-4; 10 bases map to TRBD1. The CDR3 spans 14 residues. V lost 6 bases to trimming and J lost 6 bases; unmatched junction nucleotides: 4. Germline CDR1 and CDR2: LGHNT and FRNRAP. This chain's CDR3 is CASGPGTGDEKLFF. The CDR3 DNA sequence: TGTGCTAGTGGCCCTGGGACAGGGGATGAAAAACTGTTTTTT.

In the case of this clonotype: Sequence at one end of the junction differs from germline and may be a read error. The chain employs TRBV29-1 and TRBJ2-2, with 8 nucleotides matching TRBD1. CDR3 length: 10 residues. Germline CDR1 reads SQVTM; CDR2 reads ANQGSEA. CDR3 DNA: TGCAGCGTGGGTGACAGGGGAGCTGTTTTT. Residues: CSVGDRGAVF.

This clonotype appeared many times. The V and J genes are TRBV6-5 and TRBJ1-5, with 7 positions matching TRBD1. CDR3 length: 16 residues. V shed 5 bases, J shed 1 base, and the junction held 8 bases outside the gene matches. Germline CDR1 and CDR2: MNHEY and SVGAGI. The CDR3 here is CASSKSGGRSNQPQHF. CDR3 in DNA: TGTGCCAGCAGTAAGTCAGGGGGAAGGAGCAATCAGCCCCAGCATTTT.

This clonotype is a singleton in its sample. The CDR3 sequence is CASNLDRDNSPLHF. The CDR3 DNA reads as TGTGCCAGCAACTTGGACAGGGATAATTCACCCCTCCACTTT. V is TRBV6-1 and J is TRBJ1-6; 8 positions agree with TRBD1. This CDR3 is built from 14 residues. Unmatched junction bases numbered 4, after V lost 7 bases and J lost 5 bases. Germline CDR1 and CDR2: MNHNS and SASEGT.

The chain recombines TRBV24-1 with TRBJ2-7, with D possibly being TRBD1 or TRBD2 (5 bases each). This CDR3 has 16 residues. Germline lookup yields CDR1 KGHDR and CDR2 SFDVKD. V lost 0 bases and J 0 bases, leaving 11 bases between the germline ends. The CDR3 coding sequence is TGTGCCACCAGTGATTTGTGGGGGTTAAGCTCCTACGAGCAGTACTTC. It translates to CATSDLWGLSSYEQYF.